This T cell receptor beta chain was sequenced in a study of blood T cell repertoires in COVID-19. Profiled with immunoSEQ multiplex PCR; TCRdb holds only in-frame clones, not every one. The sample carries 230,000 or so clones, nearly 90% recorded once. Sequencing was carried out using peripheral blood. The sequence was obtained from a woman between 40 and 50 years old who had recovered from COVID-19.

The CDR3 spells CASSEGRGKPQHF. The CDR3 DNA is TGCGCCAGCAGTGAGGGCCGGGGGAAGCCCCAGCATTTT. V usage is TRBV10-1 and J usage is TRBJ1-5; possibly TRBD1 for D (5 bases). The CDR3 spans 13 residues. V was clipped by 2 bases and J by 8 bases, with 10 bases between them. From germline, CDR1 is WNHNN and CDR2 SYGVQD (reference sequence).